This T cell receptor (beta chain) was documented in a study of blood T cell repertoires in COVID-19. In the authors' methods: Amplification of reference gene primers was used by the study to estimate nucleated cell counts. Data came from immunoSEQ multiplex PCR; TCRdb stores just in-frame clones and leaves some out. The DNA was the basis for D and trimming; V, J and clone size are from that table. The sample has approximately 250,000 clones, approximately 89% seen once. V was shortened by 6 bases and J by 1 base, with 13 bases between the two germline ends. Per the germline V gene, CDR1 is MDHEN and CDR2 is SYDVKM. CDR3 size: 15 residues.

The sequenced material came from PBMCs or T cells enriched from blood (not recorded which). The TCR originated in a woman between 35 and 50 years old with acute COVID-19. J is TRBJ1-5 and V is TRBV28; D possibly corresponds to TRBD1 (6 bases). CDR3 region: CASRSTGPSNQPQHF. CDR3 coding DNA: TGTGCCAGCAGATCTACAGGGCCGAGCAATCAGCCCCAGCATTTT.